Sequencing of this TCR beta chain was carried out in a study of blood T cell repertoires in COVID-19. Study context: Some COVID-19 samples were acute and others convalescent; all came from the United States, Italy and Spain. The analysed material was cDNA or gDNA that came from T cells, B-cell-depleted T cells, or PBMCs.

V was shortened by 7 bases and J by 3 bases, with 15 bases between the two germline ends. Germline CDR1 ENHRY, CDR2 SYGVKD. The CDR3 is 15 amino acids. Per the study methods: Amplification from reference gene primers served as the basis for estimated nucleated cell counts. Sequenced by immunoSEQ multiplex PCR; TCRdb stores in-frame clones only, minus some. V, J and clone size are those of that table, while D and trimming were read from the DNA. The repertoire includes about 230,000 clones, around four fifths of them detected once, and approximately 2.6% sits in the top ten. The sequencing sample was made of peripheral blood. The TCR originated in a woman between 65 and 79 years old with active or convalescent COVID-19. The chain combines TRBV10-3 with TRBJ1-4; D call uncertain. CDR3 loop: CAINGSRCSNEKLFF. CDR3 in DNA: TGTGCCATCAACGGGTCCCGGTGCTCTAATGAAAAACTGTTTTTT.